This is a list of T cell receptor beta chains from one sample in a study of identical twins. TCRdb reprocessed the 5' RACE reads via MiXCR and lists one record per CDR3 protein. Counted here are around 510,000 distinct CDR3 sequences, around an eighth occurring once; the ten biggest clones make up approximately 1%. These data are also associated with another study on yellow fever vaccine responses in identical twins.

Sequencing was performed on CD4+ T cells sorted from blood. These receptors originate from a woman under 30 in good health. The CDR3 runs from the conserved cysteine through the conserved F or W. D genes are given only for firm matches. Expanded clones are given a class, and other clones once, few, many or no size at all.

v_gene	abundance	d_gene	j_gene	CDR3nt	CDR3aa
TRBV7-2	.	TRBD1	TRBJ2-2	TGTGCCAGCAGCTTAGAGACAGGGTTGAACACCGGGGAGCTGTTTTTT	CASSLETGLNTGELFF
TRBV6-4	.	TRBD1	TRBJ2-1	TGTGCCAGCAAGAAGTCTGGACAGGTCTCCTCTGAGCAGTTCTTC	CASKKSGQVSSEQFF
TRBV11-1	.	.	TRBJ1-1	TGTGCCAGCAGCGTTCGGCCGAGCCTTGGTAACACTGAAGCTTTCTTT	CASSVRPSLGNTEAFF
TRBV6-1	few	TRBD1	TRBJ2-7	TGTGCCAGCAGCAGCGGGACAGGGTATAGCCACGAGCAGTACTTC	CASSSGTGYSHEQYF
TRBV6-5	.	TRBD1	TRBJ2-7	TGTGCCAGCAGTTACTCGAAAGCTTGGGACAGGGGCTACGAGCAGTACTTC	CASSYSKAWDRGYEQYF
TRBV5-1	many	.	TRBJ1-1	TGCGCCAGCAGCTTGGCCGGGACACAGAACACTGAAGCTTTCTTT	CASSLAGTQNTEAFF
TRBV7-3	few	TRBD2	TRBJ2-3	TGTGCCAGCAGCCCACTAGCGGGGGGAAAGCTTTTCACAGATACGCAGTATTTT	CASSPLAGGKLFTDTQYF
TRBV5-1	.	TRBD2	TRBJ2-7	TGCGCCACCTCGGCGGGGGGCAGTGGCTACGAGCAGTACTTC	CATSAGGSGYEQYF
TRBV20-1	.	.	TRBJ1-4	TGCAGTGCTAGAGAAGGGGGGGAGGAAAAACTGTTTTTT	CSAREGGEEKLFF
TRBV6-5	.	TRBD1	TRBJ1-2	TGTGCCAGCAGTTACGGGACAGGGGGGACCTATGGCTACACCTTC	CASSYGTGGTYGYTF
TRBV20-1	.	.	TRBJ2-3	TGCAGTGGGCCAACTAGCCCCAACACAGATACGCAGTATTTT	CSGPTSPNTDTQYF
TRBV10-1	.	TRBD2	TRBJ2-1	TGCGCCAGCAGTATTCGAAGTAGCGGGACCTACAATGAGCAGTTCTTC	CASSIRSSGTYNEQFF